Below, 27 T cell receptor beta chains from the same sample are listed, as sequenced in a study of blood T cell repertoires in COVID-19. Data came from immunoSEQ multiplex PCR; TCRdb stores just in-frame clones and leaves some out. The sample consists of some 210,000 clones, about 88% of them appearing once. Sequencing was performed on peripheral blood. The receptor source for this set is a middle-aged woman with acute or convalescent COVID-19.

The CDR3 bases are TGTGCCTGGAGTGTGCAAGGACAGAGCAATCAGCCCCAGCATTTT. It codes for CAWSVQGQSNQPQHF. The V gene is TRBV30, the J gene TRBJ1-5; D is possibly TRBD1 (6 bases). The V gene's germline CDR1 is GTSNPN and CDR2 SVGIG (reference sequence). V lost 0 bases to trimming and J lost 1 base, with 10 bases between them. The CDR3 length is 15 residues.

In this sample, this clone turned up a few times. The chain couples TRBV3-1 (or the pseudogene TRBV3-2) to TRBJ2-1; 8 positions agree with TRBD1. Germline V gene lookup returns CDR1 LGHDT and CDR2 YNNKEL (reference sequence). The ends lost 4 bases at V and 9 bases at J; junction bases unmatched: 5. This CDR3 comprises 13 residues. CDR3 coding DNA: TGTGCCAGCAGCCCCCAGGGGGCGGGTGAGCAGTTCTTC. It codes for CASSPQGAGEQFF.

The chain links TRBV5-8 to TRBJ1-4; tentative D call: TRBD1 (6 bases). The CDR3 length is 16 residues. The germline V gene has CDR1 SGHTS and CDR2 YDEGEE. The V end lost 1 base, the J end lost 0 bases, and 10 bases lay between the germline ends. CDR3 in amino acids: CASSLMGQATNEKLFF. In nucleotides, the CDR3 is TGTGCCAGCAGCTTGATGGGACAAGCAACTAATGAAAAACTGTTTTTT.

The rearrangement links TRBV27 to TRBJ1-5; 7 positions agree with TRBD1. The CDR3 is 14 residues long. V lost 5 bases to trimming and J lost 6 bases; unmatched junction nucleotides: 7. Looked up from germline, CDR1 is MNHEY and CDR2 is SMNVEV (reference sequence). CDR3 bases: TGTGCCAGCAGTCCCGGGACAGATGCTCAGCCCCAGCATTTT. Protein product: CASSPGTDAQPQHF.

The gene calls are TRBV5-4 and TRBJ1-2, with 10 bases lining up with TRBD1. The CDR3 runs to 16 residues. Per the germline V gene, CDR1 is SGHNT and CDR2 is YYREEE (reference sequence). The junction had 6 bases not matched to a gene; V was cut back by 4 bases and J by 0 bases. CDR3 DNA: TGTGCCAGCAGCAAGGGACAGGGGAATGCTAACTATGGCTACACCTTC. This encodes CASSKGQGNANYGYTF. The full variable domain, rest sourced from reference TRBV5-4 and TRBJ1-2, is ETGVTQSPTHLIKTRGQQVTLRCSSQSGHNTVSWYQQALGQGPQFIFQYYREEENGRGNFPPRFSGLQFPNYSSELNVNALELDDSALYLCASSKGQGNANYGYTFGSGTRLTVV.

The V gene is TRBV7-3, the J gene TRBJ1-1, with 7 bases aligning to TRBD1. This CDR3 is built from 13 residues. CDR1 is SGHTA, CDR2 FQGTGA, per germline. V shed 5 bases and J 6 bases; nucleotides not matched to a gene: 6. The CDR3, as DNA: TGTGCCAGCAGCCGGGCACAGGGGCCTGAAGCTTTCTTT. Its translation is CASSRAQGPEAFF.

The chain links TRBV19 to TRBJ2-2; tentative D call: TRBD1 (5 bases). The length of the CDR3 is 15 residues. V gave up 7 bases and J gave up 2 bases, with 14 bases separating them. The V gene's germline CDR1 is LNHDA and CDR2 SQIVND (reference sequence). The CDR3 region is CASTSAGYNTGELFF. The CDR3 bases are TGTGCCAGTACGTCAGCAGGGTACAACACCGGGGAGCTGTTTTTT. The variable domain in full, completed from reference TRBV19 and TRBJ2-2, reads DGGITQSPKYLFRKEGQNVTLSCEQNLNHDAMYWYRQDPGQGLRLIYYSQIVNDFQKGDIAEGYSVSREKKESFPLTVTSAQKNPTAFYLCASTSAGYNTGELFFGEGSRLTVL.

CDR3 loop: CASSPMATAHPNEQFF. CDR3 coding DNA: TGTGCCAGCAGCCCCATGGCTACAGCACACCCCAATGAGCAGTTCTTC. This chain uses TRBV9 with TRBJ2-1; D is unresolved. This CDR3 is built from 16 residues. Germline V gives CDR1 SGDLS, CDR2 YYNGEE. Trimming cost V 4 bases and J 6 bases, with 20 bases left between them.

This clone occurred once. V usage is TRBV19 and J usage is TRBJ1-2; tentative D call: TRBD1 (6 bases). The V end was cut by 10 bases, the J end by 8 bases, with 14 bases between. Germline-derived CDR1 and CDR2 are LNHDA and SQIVND (reference sequence). The CDR3 has 11 residues. The CDR3 DNA follows: TGTGCCATCATGACAGGCCTAGGCTACACCTTC. Translated, it gives CAIMTGLGYTF.

This clone was found a few times. This chain uses TRBV6-5 with TRBJ1-5; the D gene is possibly TRBD1 (5 bases). CDR1 and CDR2 from the germline V gene are MNHEY and SVGAGI. V gave up 2 bases and J gave up 7 bases, with 12 bases separating them. There are 14 residues in the CDR3. In DNA form, the CDR3 reads TGTGCCAGCAGTTACGGAGGGGCGGGGCAGCCCCAGCATTTT. This codes for CASSYGGAGQPQHF.

The chain carries TRBV24-1 and TRBJ2-3; the match to TRBD1 covers 8 bases. CDR1 is KGHDR, CDR2 SFDVKD, per germline. V shed 3 bases, J shed 2 bases, and the junction held 6 bases outside the gene matches. CDR3 length: 16 residues. The CDR3 loop is CATSDRGTGDTDTQYF. CDR3 DNA: TGTGCCACCAGTGATCGAGGGACAGGAGACACAGATACGCAGTATTTT.

The V and J genes are TRBV6-5 and TRBJ1-2, with 7 bases that match TRBD1. Germline V gene data show CDR1 as MNHEY and CDR2 as SVGAGI. The V gene end was trimmed by 0 bases and the J gene end by 8 bases; junction bases not matched to a gene: 12. The CDR3 consists of 16 residues. CDR3 region: CASSYSPRGQVRGYTF. CDR3 in DNA: TGTGCCAGCAGTTACTCCCCCCGAGGACAGGTTCGGGGCTACACCTTC.

The chain has TRBV7-2 and TRBJ1-1, with 8 bases fitting TRBD1. CDR1 and CDR2 (germline): SGHTA, FQGNSA. The junction had 2 bases not matched to a gene; V was cut back by 1 base and J by 4 bases. The CDR3 extends over 14 amino acids. DNA of the CDR3: TGTGCCAGCAGCTTAGGGCAGGGGGCCACTGAAGCTTTCTTT. It translates to CASSLGQGATEAFF. Variable domain in full (rest from reference TRBV7-2 and TRBJ1-1): GAGVSQSPSNKVTEKGKDVELRCDPISGHTALYWYRQSLGQGLEFLIYFQGNSAPDKSGLPSDRFSAERTGGSVSTLTIQRTQQEDSAVYLCASSLGQGATEAFFGQGTRLTVV.

CDR3 amino acids: CASSLAEGDYGYTF. The CDR3 region has the DNA TGCGCCAGCAGCTTGGCCGAGGGTGACTATGGCTACACCTTC. This chain links TRBV5-1 with TRBJ1-2; the D is unclear. The V end was cut by 0 bases, the J end by 3 bases, with 9 bases between. CDR3 size: 14 residues. From germline, CDR1 is SGHRS and CDR2 YFSETQ.

The chain joins TRBV5-8 to TRBJ1-1; possibly TRBD1 for D (6 bases). V lost 6 bases, J lost 3 bases, and 15 bases lay in between. The CDR3 covers 14 residues. Looked up from germline, CDR1 is SGHTS and CDR2 is YDEGEE. CDR3 sequence (DNA): TGTGCCAGCACTAAACCGGGGGGCTACACTGAAGCTTTCTTT. It codes for CASTKPGGYTEAFF.

Note on this clone: The sample holds other DNA sequences that translate to the same CDR3. The chain combines TRBV3-1 (or the pseudogene TRBV3-2) with TRBJ1-4, with 11 bases fitting TRBD1. After removal of 4 bases from V and 7 bases from J, the junction contained 2 bases not matched to a gene. Looked up from germline, CDR1 is LGHDT and CDR2 is YNNKEL (reference sequence). This CDR3 contains 14 residues. The CDR3 nucleotides read TGTGCCAGCAGCCGGGGACAGGGGGGTGAAAAACTGTTTTTT. Protein product: CASSRGQGGEKLFF.

This chain joins TRBV7-2 and TRBJ1-2; D unresolved. V lost 2 bases and J lost 8, with 12 bases in between. This CDR3 spans 13 amino acids. In germline, CDR1 is SGHTA, CDR2 FQGNSA. CDR3 sequence: CASSLSGSRGYTF. In DNA, the CDR3 is TGTGCCAGCAGCTTAAGCGGTAGTAGGGGCTACACCTTC.

This chain joins TRBV5-5 and TRBJ2-7; the D gene is possibly TRBD1 (6 bases). CDR1 SGHKS and CDR2 YYEKEE come from the germline V gene (reference sequence). The CDR3 is made up of 13 amino acids. V gave up 5 bases and J gave up 6 bases, with 15 bases separating them. CDR3 sequence reads: CASSLTGYGEQYV. The CDR3 DNA reads TGTGCCAGCAGTCTCACAGGGTACGGCGAGCAGTACGTC.

This clone was seen only a few times. The V call is TRBV5-1, the J call TRBJ1-5, with 8 nucleotides matching TRBD1. Germline V gene lookup returns CDR1 SGHRS and CDR2 YFSETQ. This CDR3 is 15 amino acids long. V lost 5 bases to trimming and J lost 4 bases; unmatched junction nucleotides: 8. The DNA of the CDR3 is TGCGCCAGCAGACCTGAGACAGGGGATAATCAGCCCCAGCATTTT. Amino acid sequence: CASRPETGDNQPQHF.

The rearrangement links TRBV5-1 to TRBJ1-6; D remains unclear. Trimming removed 4 bases at V and 4 bases at J, with 12 bases between. Germline V lookup: CDR1 SGHRS, CDR2 YFSETQ. CDR3 length: 15 amino acids. CDR3 in amino acids: CASSPGSEYNSPLHF. CDR3 bases: TGCGCCAGCAGCCCGGGGTCGGAATATAATTCACCCCTCCACTTT.

The genes are TRBV3-1 (or the pseudogene TRBV3-2) and TRBJ2-3, with 7 positions matching TRBD2. Looked up from germline, CDR1 is LGHDT and CDR2 is YNNKEL (reference sequence). The length of the CDR3 is 15 residues. The ends lost 4 bases at V and 0 bases at J; junction bases unmatched: 4. The CDR3 region is CASSPGGTSTDTQYF. The CDR3 coding sequence is TGTGCCAGCAGCCCGGGGGGTACTAGCACAGATACGCAGTATTTT.

This clone was recorded only once. The rearrangement uses TRBV5-1 and TRBJ2-2; D perhaps matches TRBD1 (6 bases). The germline V and J ends were trimmed by 3 bases and 1 base, with 13 bases remaining between them. The CDR3 has 16 residues. CDR1 is SGHRS and CDR2 is YFSETQ in the germline V gene. The CDR3 loop reads CASSSQGPGNTGELFF. The CDR3 DNA sequence: TGCGCCAGCAGCTCCCAGGGGCCGGGGAACACCGGGGAGCTGTTTTTT.

CDR3 DNA sequence: TGTGCCATCAGTGAGGCCAGGGTTGGAAACACCATATATTTT. Translation: CAISEARVGNTIYF. This chain joins TRBV10-3 and TRBJ1-3; D is possibly TRBD1 (5 bases). The CDR3 runs 14 residues. Germline V gene lookup returns CDR1 ENHRY and CDR2 SYGVKD. V gave up 2 bases and J gave up 3 bases, with 8 bases separating them.

This rearrangement joins TRBV7-2 to TRBJ1-1; no firm D call. Trimming removed 2 bases from V and 6 bases from J, with 10 bases in between. Looked up from germline, CDR1 is SGHTA and CDR2 is FQGNSA. The CDR3 has 13 amino acids. Here the CDR3 DNA reads TGTGCCAGCAGCTTAACGTCGGGTTCTGAAGCTTTCTTT. This sequence encodes CASSLTSGSEAFF.

The chain has TRBV5-1 and TRBJ1-2; D unresolved. This CDR3 has 14 amino acids. Trimming took 0 bases from V and 9 from J, leaving 15 bases between them. CDR1 and CDR2 from the germline V gene are SGHRS and YFSETQ. The CDR3 loop is CASSLATSDVSYTF. In DNA form, the CDR3 reads TGCGCCAGCAGCTTGGCAACGAGTGATGTGAGCTACACCTTC.

The V call is TRBV7-2, the J call TRBJ1-2, with a tentative D call TRBD1 (5 bases). The germline V gene has CDR1 SGHTA and CDR2 FQGNSA. Trimming took off 1 base at V and 6 bases at J, with 9 bases between the two ends. There are 13 residues in the CDR3. The CDR3 coding sequence is TGTGCCAGCAGCTTAGGGACAAATAATGGCTACACCTTC. Translating it yields CASSLGTNNGYTF.

The rearrangement uses TRBV6-5 and TRBJ1-1, with D unresolved. Germline-derived CDR1 and CDR2 are MNHEY and SVGAGI. V was pared by 2 bases and J by 4 bases, with 8 bases between. The CDR3 spans 13 residues. CDR3 protein: CASSYAGSTEAFF. DNA for the CDR3: TGTGCCAGCAGTTACGCTGGGAGCACTGAAGCTTTCTTT.